The 20 T cell receptor beta chains listed next were all sequenced from one sample in a study of Ad26.COV2.S vaccination and SARS-CoV-2 variants. TCRdb keeps only in-frame clones here, not all; method: immunoSEQ multiplex PCR. The sample holds about 470,000 clones, 90% seen once. Specified treatment: about 20 received Ad26.COV2.S at low or high dose, single or two shots; roughly five received placebo; per-sample allocation not given. Material that was analyzed had been drawn on day 63 after the first vaccine or placebo injection. The starting material was peripheral blood, obtained in a trial of Ad26.COV2.S vaccine versus placebo. The receptors come from a person aged 18-60 years who received the Ad26.COV2.S COVID-19 vaccine or a placebo.

The J gene is TRBJ2-7, the V gene TRBV20-1, with 11 bases matching TRBD2. Looked up from germline, CDR1 is DFQATT and CDR2 is SNEGSKA (reference sequence). Trimming at V came to 3 bases and at J to 3 bases, leaving 7 bases not matched to a gene. This CDR3 has 15 amino acids. The CDR3 is CSASGALAGGYEQYF. The DNA for the CDR3 is TGCAGTGCTAGTGGGGCTCTAGCGGGGGGCTACGAGCAGTACTTC.

The chain uses TRBV12-3 or TRBV12-4 and TRBJ2-7, with D uncertain. The ends were cut back, 7 bases at V and 6 bases at J, with 13 bases in the middle. The CDR3 runs to 12 residues. The CDR3 loop is CASKGAAREQYF. In nucleotides, the CDR3 is TGTGCCAGCAAAGGCGCGGCACGCGAGCAGTACTTC.

This clone came up once. The chain links TRBV27 to TRBJ2-1; 8 positions match TRBD1. Trimming removed 8 bases from V and 4 bases from J; junction bases left unmatched: 4. Germline V lookup: CDR1 MNHEY, CDR2 SMNVEV (reference sequence). The CDR3 has 13 amino acids. The CDR3 nucleotides are TGTGCCAGCGGAAGGACAGGGTACAATGAGCAGTTCTTC. This translates into CASGRTGYNEQFF.

The chain uses TRBV18 and TRBJ2-3; D is unclear. Germline CDR1 is KGHSH and CDR2 is LQKENI. V lost 0 bases and J lost 7, with 14 bases in between. The CDR3 loop spans 15 amino acids. The CDR3 is CASSPPGSQMYTQYF. As DNA, the CDR3 is TGTGCCAGCTCACCACCGGGGTCCCAGATGTATACGCAGTATTTT.

This chain links TRBV19 with TRBJ2-7, with 8 positions matching TRBD1. V shed 8 bases, J shed 6 bases, and the junction held 3 bases outside the gene matches. CDR1 and CDR2 from the germline V gene are LNHDA and SQIVND (reference sequence). The CDR3 sequence is 11 residues long. Here the CDR3 reads CASETGGEQYF. The CDR3 bases are TGTGCCAGTGAAACAGGGGGCGAGCAGTACTTC.

The rearrangement joins TRBV7-3 to TRBJ1-2; 7 bases are a match to TRBD1. Germline V gene data show CDR1 as SGHTA and CDR2 as FQGTGA. With 0 bases clipped from V and 5 bases from J, the junction kept 9 bases outside the gene matches. The CDR3 has 16 amino acids. In DNA form, the CDR3 reads TGTGCCAGCAGCTTAACAGGGGGCAATGAGTATTATGGCTACACCTTC. Residues: CASSLTGGNEYYGYTF. Full variable domain (remainder filled in from reference TRBV7-3 and TRBJ1-2): GAGVSQTPSNKVTEKGKYVELRCDPISGHTALYWYRQSLGQGPEFLIYFQGTGAADDSGLPNDRFFAVRPEGSVSTLKIQRTERGDSAVYLCASSLTGGNEYYGYTFGSGTRLTVV.

The chain has TRBV3-1 (or the pseudogene TRBV3-2) and TRBJ1-1; maybe TRBD1 (6 bases). Germline CDR1 is LGHDT and CDR2 is YNNKEL (reference sequence). The germline V and J ends were trimmed by 1 base and 9 bases, with 9 bases remaining between them. The length of the CDR3 is 12 residues. The CDR3 loop reads CASSQGGGKAFF. As DNA, the CDR3 is TGTGCCAGCAGCCAAGGAGGGGGGAAAGCTTTCTTT.

V and J are TRBV5-4 and TRBJ2-1; 9 bases match TRBD2. There are 15 residues in the CDR3. Trimming took 1 base from V and 8 from J; bases not matched to a gene: 7. Germline assignment: CDR1 SGHNT and CDR2 YYREEE (reference sequence). Here the CDR3 reads CASSLPAGGADEQFF. The CDR3 coding sequence is TGTGCCAGCAGCTTGCCAGCGGGAGGTGCGGATGAGCAGTTCTTC.

This clone was found once. The J gene is TRBJ1-5, the V gene TRBV19, with 8 nucleotides matching TRBD1. V gave up 7 bases and J gave up 9 bases; unmatched junction bases: 20. The CDR3 contains 17 residues. CDR1 LNHDA and CDR2 SQIVND come from the germline V gene (reference sequence). The CDR3 nucleotides are TGTGCCAGTATCTCCCTAATCCTTGACAGGGGAGGAGGGCCCCAGCATTTT. Amino acid sequence: CASISLILDRGGGPQHF.

The rearrangement links TRBV7-6 to TRBJ2-1; D may be TRBD2 (6 bases). The germline V gene encodes CDR1 SGHVS and CDR2 FNYEAQ. This CDR3 has 16 amino acids. The ends were cut back, 5 bases at V and 2 bases at J, with 16 bases in the middle. CDR3 amino acids: CASSQYSGLAYNEQFF. In DNA form, the CDR3 reads TGTGCCAGCAGCCAATACTCGGGACTGGCCTACAATGAGCAGTTCTTC. The whole variable domain, remainder taken from reference TRBV7-6 and TRBJ2-1, is GAGVSQSPRYKVTKRGQDVALRCDPISGHVSLYWYRQALGQGPEFLTYFNYEAQQDKSGLPNDRFSAERPEGSISTLTIQRTEQRDSAMYRCASSQYSGLAYNEQFFGPGTRLTVL.

This sequence joins TRBV7-9 and TRBJ2-7; TRBD2 matches 8 bases. CDR3 length: 13 amino acids. The V gene's germline CDR1 is SEHNR and CDR2 FQNEAQ (reference sequence). V gave up 8 bases and J gave up 5 bases; unmatched junction bases: 8. The CDR3 sequence: CASGLAGYHEQYF. Written as DNA, the CDR3 is TGTGCCAGCGGCCTAGCGGGTTACCACGAGCAGTACTTC.

V and J are TRBV2 and TRBJ2-1; 8 bases are a match to TRBD2. The CDR3 covers 15 residues. Germline V gene lookup returns CDR1 SNHLY and CDR2 FYNNEI. V lost 4 bases, J lost 2 bases, and 4 bases stayed unmatched. The CDR3 region is CASSGLAGPYNEQFF. The CDR3 DNA sequence: TGTGCCAGCAGTGGTCTAGCGGGTCCCTACAATGAGCAGTTCTTC.

This chain links TRBV13 with TRBJ2-3, with 7 bases that match TRBD2. Germline CDR1 PRHDT, CDR2 FYEKMQ (reference sequence). With V trimmed by 6 bases and J by 3 bases, 12 bases remained unmatched. The CDR3 sequence is 16 residues long. CDR3 region: CASSTTGGGRTDTQYF. Here the CDR3 DNA reads TGTGCCAGCAGTACCACGGGGGGAGGTAGAACAGATACGCAGTATTTT.

This clone was picked up a small number of times. The V and J genes are TRBV10-3 and TRBJ2-1; D call uncertain. CDR1 ENHRY and CDR2 SYGVKD come from the germline V gene. This CDR3 comprises 13 residues. V dropped 0 bases and J dropped 2 bases, with 2 bases sitting between them. CDR3: CAISESPYNEQFF. DNA for the CDR3: TGTGCCATCAGTGAGTCCCCCTACAATGAGCAGTTCTTC.

The J gene is TRBJ1-2, the V gene TRBV27, with D unresolved. Trimming took off 3 bases at V and 3 bases at J, with 8 bases between the two ends. The CDR3 contains 13 residues. Germline V lookup: CDR1 MNHEY, CDR2 SMNVEV (reference sequence). CDR3 nucleotides: TGTGCCAGCAGTTTGCAGCGGGACTATGGCTACACCTTC. Its protein is CASSLQRDYGYTF.

This clone appeared a single time. This sequence joins TRBV9 and TRBJ2-7; no definite D call. The CDR3 has 15 residues. Trimming removed 4 bases from V and 3 bases from J, with 17 bases in between. In germline, CDR1 is SGDLS, CDR2 YYNGEE. Written as DNA, the CDR3 is TGTGCCAGCAGCCCCAAGGAATTGTTCTTCTACGAGCAGTACTTC. It is translated as CASSPKELFFYEQYF.

This rearrangement joins TRBV18 to TRBJ1-6; 9 nucleotides line up with TRBD1. This CDR3 has 15 residues. The V and J ends lost 3 bases and 7 bases, in that order; junction bases with no gene match: 4. CDR1 is KGHSH, CDR2 LQKENI, per germline. CDR3 coding DNA: TGTGCCAGCTCACCCCGACAGGGGGGGAATTCACCCCTCCACTTT. Encoded protein: CASSPRQGGNSPLHF. The entire variable domain, with the rest obtained from reference TRBV18 and TRBJ1-6, is as follows: NAGVMQNPRHLVRRRGQEARLRCSPMKGHSHVYWYRQLPEEGLKFMVYLQKENIIDESGMPKERFSAEFPKEGPSILRIQQVVRGDSAAYFCASSPRQGGNSPLHFGNGTRLTVT.

The rearrangement uses TRBV30 and TRBJ1-2; D remains ambiguous. CDR1 is GTSNPN and CDR2 is SVGIG in the germline V gene (reference sequence). V was clipped by 0 bases and J by 5 bases, with 7 bases between them. The CDR3 length is 12 residues. Here the CDR3 reads CAWSVRVYGYTF. In DNA form, the CDR3 reads TGTGCCTGGAGTGTAAGGGTATATGGCTACACCTTC.

The CDR3 loop reads CASSLKLPSSGNTIYF. CDR3 bases: TGTGCCAGCTCACTCAAGCTCCCGAGCTCTGGAAACACCATATATTTT. The V and J genes are TRBV18 and TRBJ1-3, with no clear D. Trimming left V 4 bases short and J 0 bases short, with 13 bases between. The CDR3 runs to 16 residues. Germline V gene lookup returns CDR1 KGHSH and CDR2 LQKENI.

The chain carries TRBV19 and TRBJ2-1, with a weak D call TRBD2 (5 bases). The CDR3 runs 14 residues. Trimming left V 3 bases short and J 7 bases short, with 13 bases between. The germline CDR1 and CDR2 sequences are LNHDA and SQIVND (reference sequence). Written as DNA, the CDR3 is TGTGCCAGTAGTATGAGGGCGCTTGGGAATGAGCAGTTCTTC. It encodes CASSMRALGNEQFF. The variable domain in full, completed from reference TRBV19 and TRBJ2-1, reads DGGITQSPKYLFRKEGQNVTLSCEQNLNHDAMYWYRQDPGQGLRLIYYSQIVNDFQKGDIAEGYSVSREKKESFPLTVTSAQKNPTAFYLCASSMRALGNEQFFGPGTRLTVL.